Sequencing of this TCR beta chain was carried out in a study of CD8 T cells in Susac syndrome. V lost 2 bases, J lost 9 bases, and 9 bases stayed unmatched. The CDR3 is 15 residues long. Germline V lookup: CDR1 MGHRA, CDR2 YSYEKL. With random hexamers, roughly 0.45 to 1 ug RNA was reverse transcribed. The method of amplification for TCR beta CDR3 was immunoSEQ multiplex PCR, covering 54 Vbeta and 13 Jbeta. One entry per CDR3 protein results from TCRdb running MiXCR on the immunoSEQ multiplex PCR reads. The sample holds roughly 50,000 distinct CDR3 sequences, over 85% seen once. This clonotype was counted a single time.

The clonotype comes from a human donor in good health. The rearrangement links TRBV4-1 to TRBJ2-1, with 8 positions matching TRBD2. Source material: CD8+ T cells from PBMCs. The DNA of the CDR3 is TGCGCCAGCAGCCAACGTTTAGCGGGATCTTTTGAGCAGTTCTTC. Its protein is CASSQRLAGSFEQFF.